This TCR beta chain was recovered during a study of CD8+ T cells in alopecia areata. Regarding the study as a whole: Normal scalp had lower clonality than lesional scalp, with alopecia totalis/universalis lesions showing this most strongly. Normal skin's resident alphabeta T cells are sequenced alongside lesional scalp T cells.

Details on this clone: The antigen remains undetermined.

Germline lookup yields CDR1 SQVTM and CDR2 ANQGSEA. V lost 7 bases to trimming and J lost 1 base, with 14 bases between them. The CDR3 is 13 amino acids. In each case, RNA was isolated and then reverse transcribed into cDNA as the sequencing template. Sequencing was performed with immunoSEQ multiplex PCR; in TCRdb, only in-frame clones are kept and a portion is missing. Of 150,000 to 200,000 clones listed, approximately 60% were seen once; the top ten hold 4.8%. The chain carries TRBV29-1 and TRBJ2-7; possibly TRBD2 for D (6 bases). Sequencing used CD4+ T cells sorted from blood. The receptor was isolated from a human donor in good health. The CDR3 loop reads CSGGDGRSYEQYF. CDR3 DNA sequence: TGCAGCGGGGGGGATGGTCGGTCCTACGAGCAGTACTTC.